Listed below are T cell receptor beta chains from one sample, sequenced in a study of Ad26.COV2.S vaccination and SARS-CoV-2 variants. The data were produced by immunoSEQ multiplex PCR, yet TCRdb's version contains in-frame clones alone and is incomplete. There are hundreds of thousands of clones in the sample; around 89% occur only once, and around 1.4% lies in the top ten. The sequences come from peripheral blood, collected in a trial of Ad26.COV2.S vaccine versus placebo. Receptor source: a person aged 18-60 years who received the Ad26.COV2.S COVID-19 vaccine or a placebo. CDR3s include the opening cysteine and the closing phenylalanine or tryptophan. Each record gives: clone size, J gene, D gene, V gene, CDR3 DNA, CDR3 protein. A D gene is named only where the DNA matches it firmly. A row's size may be missing; if present it is once, few, many or a size class.

>few|TRBJ2-1|-|TRBV6-2/TRBV6-3
TGTGCCAGCAGCCTAAACGAACGGCCCTGGGAGCAGTTCTTC
CASSLNERPWEQFF
>-|TRBJ1-1|-|TRBV6-2/TRBV6-3
TGTGCCAGCAGCAGACTGCCGGGCACTGAAGCTTTCTTT
CASSRLPGTEAFF
>-|TRBJ1-2|TRBD1|TRBV20-1
TGCAGTGCTAGTGTTTGGACAGGGGGCTCTAAAGTTGGCTACACCTTC
CSASVWTGGSKVGYTF
>-|TRBJ1-5|TRBD1|TRBV6-1
TGTGCCAGCAGTGCCGGGACAGGGAGAGGTACGCCATATAGCAATCAGCCCCAGCATTTT
CASSAGTGRGTPYSNQPQHF
>-|TRBJ2-3|-|TRBV9
TGTGCCAGCAGCGTAGTGGGTGGGTCAGATACGCAGTATTTT
CASSVVGGSDTQYF
>-|TRBJ2-5|-|TRBV29-1
TGCAGCGTTGAAGACAGGGGTAGAACTCAAGAGACCCAGTACTTC
CSVEDRGRTQETQYF
>-|TRBJ2-5|-|TRBV3-1/TRBV3-2
TGTGCCAGCAGCCAAGATCCCGGACGCGAAGAGACCCAGTACTTC
CASSQDPGREETQYF
>-|TRBJ2-3|-|TRBV7-2
TGTGCCAGCAGCTTGGGGGCGGGACCTAGCACAGATACGCAGTATTTT
CASSLGAGPSTDTQYF
>-|TRBJ1-6|TRBD1|TRBV4-3
TGCGCCAGCAGCTGGGACAGGGATTCACCCCTCCACTTT
CASSWDRDSPLHF
>-|TRBJ2-1|-|TRBV2
TGTGCCACCCGACAGTACAATGAGCAGTTCTTC
CATRQYNEQFF
>-|TRBJ1-1|TRBD1|TRBV7-9
TGTGCCAGCAGCTTAGTTTTGGCAGGGGGAGCTTTCTTT
CASSLVLAGGAFF
>-|TRBJ1-5|-|TRBV7-2
TGTGCCAGCAGCTTAGCCCTTTTCCCTCAGCCCCAGCATTTT
CASSLALFPQPQHF
>-|TRBJ1-2|TRBD1|TRBV24-1
TGTGCCACCAGTGATTTGGGCAGGGGGCGGTATGGCTACACCTTC
CATSDLGRGRYGYTF
>-|TRBJ1-1|-|TRBV7-2
TGTGCCAGCAGCTTAGGGCTAAGGGGCACTGAAGCTTTCTTT
CASSLGLRGTEAFF
>once|TRBJ1-2|-|TRBV18
TGTGCCAGCTCACATTGGAGCAATACTTATGGCTACACCTTC
CASSHWSNTYGYTF
>-|TRBJ2-7|-|TRBV10-3
TGTGCCATCAGACAGCAGGGATACGAGCAGTACTTC
CAIRQQGYEQYF
>-|TRBJ2-2|TRBD1|TRBV19
TGTGCCAGTAGTACCGCAGGGACAGGGTGGGGCACCGGGGAGCTGTTTTTT
CASSTAGTGWGTGELFF
>-|TRBJ2-5|-|TRBV5-5
TGTGCCAGCAGCTTGGAGGGTATGCAGACCCAGTACTTC
CASSLEGMQTQYF
>-|TRBJ2-5|-|TRBV11-2
TGTGCCAGCAGCTTATCTGCAGGGAGGGAGACCCAGTACTTC
CASSLSAGRETQYF
>-|TRBJ1-6|-|TRBV5-4
TGTGCCAGCACCATAGGACGGGGTAATTCACCCCTCCACTTT
CASTIGRGNSPLHF
>-|TRBJ1-2|TRBD1|TRBV19
TGTGCCAGTAGTATCCTGACAGGGGACTATGGCTACACCTTC
CASSILTGDYGYTF
>-|TRBJ2-5|-|TRBV5-6
TGTGCCAGCAGCTTGAAGGCAGGGCTCGGGGAGACCCAGTACTTC
CASSLKAGLGETQYF
>-|TRBJ2-3|-|TRBV7-2
TGTGCCAGCAGCCTCGGGACACCTCGGACAGATACGCAGTATTTT
CASSLGTPRTDTQYF
>-|TRBJ1-1|-|TRBV19
TGTGCCAGTAGTGAACAGGGTATCACTGAAGCTTTCTTT
CASSEQGITEAFF
>-|TRBJ2-3|-|TRBV11-2
TGTGCCAGCAGCTTAGGCAGGGGCTCAGATACGCAGTATTTT
CASSLGRGSDTQYF
>-|TRBJ1-6|-|TRBV10-3
TGTGCCATCAGTGCTAAAAGCGGCGAACAGACATATAATTCACCCCTCCACTTT
CAISAKSGEQTYNSPLHF
>-|TRBJ2-2|TRBD2|TRBV18
TGTGCCAGCTCACCCGGGGGGGCGACGACGAACACCGGGGAGCTGTTTTTT
CASSPGGATTNTGELFF
>few|TRBJ2-7|-|TRBV2
TGTGCCAGCACCGGAGTAGTCTACGAGCAGTACTTC
CASTGVVYEQYF
>-|TRBJ1-6|-|TRBV9
TGTGCCAGCAGCGCCGGACCTTGGACGGAGAATTCACCCCTCCACTTT
CASSAGPWTENSPLHF
>-|TRBJ2-7|-|TRBV19
TGTGCCAGTAGTATAGCGGTAGCCGGATCCTACGAGCAGTACTTC
CASSIAVAGSYEQYF